Listed here are 25 T cell receptor beta chains from one sample, sequenced in a study of cytotoxic CD8 clonotypes in ibrutinib-treated CLL (TCRdb year 2021). Per the publication, the time point label means: approximately 2 years on ibrutinib. The receptor library was made with the immunoSEQ multiplex PCR assay. TCRdb's version of the immuneACCESS table is confined to in-frame rearrangements and falls short of the full clone set. An unresolved V gene accounts for under half of the shortfall where checked; the remainder is of unknown origin. This sample has roughly 200,000 clones in its table, and around 72% of those were observed once. The ten largest clones take up roughly 13% of the sample. The starting material was PBMCs, obtained after 24 months of ibrutinib treatment. The receptors were sampled from a human donor with chronic lymphocytic leukemia.

The rearrangement joins TRBV4-2 to TRBJ1-5; D remains ambiguous. This CDR3 spans 17 amino acids. Deletions cut 0 bases from V and 0 bases from J, with 12 bases between. Germline V gives CDR1 LGHNA, CDR2 YNFKEQ. The CDR3 loop reads CASSQDRNIRSNQPQHF. The CDR3 DNA is TGTGCCAGCAGCCAAGATCGGAACATCCGTAGCAATCAGCCCCAGCATTTT.

This chain connects TRBV7-8 to TRBJ1-5, with no clear D. This CDR3 comprises 13 residues. Germline-derived CDR1 and CDR2 are SGHVS and FQNEAQ. V was cut by 1 base and J by 5 bases, with 6 bases left in between. The CDR3 here is CASSLDRYQPQHF. The CDR3 DNA is TGTGCCAGCAGCTTAGACCGGTATCAGCCCCAGCATTTT.

The gene calls are TRBV30 and TRBJ1-1; no clear D gene. Germline lookup yields CDR1 GTSNPN and CDR2 SVGIG (reference sequence). Trimming pared 0 bases from V and 5 bases from J, leaving 13 bases between. CDR3 size: 14 residues. The chain's CDR3 is CAWSVLTVRTEAFF. The CDR3 DNA sequence: TGTGCCTGGAGTGTTTTAACGGTTAGAACTGAAGCTTTCTTT. Drawing the rest from reference TRBV30 and TRBJ1-1, the complete variable domain is SQTIHQWPATLVQPVGSPLSLECTVEGTSNPNLYWYRQAAGRGLQLLFYSVGIGQISSEVPQNLSASRPQDRQFILSSKKLLLSDSGFYLCAWSVLTVRTEAFFGQGTRLTVV.

J is TRBJ1-1 and V is TRBV30; the D is unclear. The CDR3 has 14 residues. Germline V gene sequence: CDR1 GTSNPN, CDR2 SVGIG (reference sequence). Trimming pared 2 bases from V and 0 bases from J, leaving 10 bases between. CDR3: CAWSREDLNTEAFF. The CDR3 DNA reads TGTGCCTGGAGTAGGGAGGACTTGAACACTGAAGCTTTCTTT. The variable domain in full, completed from reference TRBV30 and TRBJ1-1, reads SQTIHQWPATLVQPVGSPLSLECTVEGTSNPNLYWYRQAAGRGLQLLFYSVGIGQISSEVPQNLSASRPQDRQFILSSKKLLLSDSGFYLCAWSREDLNTEAFFGQGTRLTVV.

The chain couples TRBV28 to TRBJ1-4; D perhaps matches TRBD1 (5 bases). The CDR3 is 13 amino acids. CDR1 and CDR2 (germline): MDHEN, SYDVKM. Between the trimmed V and J ends, which lost 3 bases and 8 bases, there was a span of 10 bases. CDR3 sequence reads: CASSFQKGEKLFF. CDR3 DNA sequence: TGTGCCAGCAGTTTCCAGAAGGGGGAAAAACTGTTTTTT. The full variable domain, its missing parts supplied by reference TRBV28 and TRBJ1-4, is DVKVTQSSRYLVKRTGEKVFLECVQDMDHENMFWYRQDPGLGLRLIYFSYDVKMKEKGDIPEGYSVSREKKERFSLILESASTNQTSMYLCASSFQKGEKLFFGSGTQLSVL.

The chain carries TRBV7-9 and TRBJ2-7, with 7 nucleotides matching TRBD2. The germline CDR1 and CDR2 sequences are SEHNR and FQNEAQ (reference sequence). The CDR3 runs to 16 residues. J was trimmed by 4 bases and V by 5 bases; bases with no gene match: 14. In DNA form, the CDR3 reads TGTGCCAGCAGCCCAGCGGGGCCCCCGGGATTATACGAGCAGTACTTC. This gives the protein CASSPAGPPGLYEQYF.

This clone was detected a few times. The chain combines TRBV11-2 with TRBJ2-7; D gene uncertain. Germline V gene data show CDR1 as SGHAT and CDR2 as FQNNGV. The CDR3 loop spans 16 amino acids. V shed 3 bases and J shed 7 bases, with 22 bases lying between them. The CDR3 DNA sequence: TGTGCCAGCAGCTTTGGCCCCCGGGCCACAAAGCCGGAGCAGTACTTC. Its translation is CASSFGPRATKPEQYF.

The chain links TRBV2 to TRBJ2-4, with D perhaps given as TRBD1 or TRBD2 (5 bases each). CDR1 and CDR2 from the germline V gene are SNHLY and FYNNEI. The CDR3 has 14 amino acids. V lost 3 bases, J lost 2 bases, and 8 bases lay in between. The CDR3: CASSDWGPKNIQYF. In DNA, the CDR3 is TGTGCCAGCAGTGATTGGGGACCCAAAAACATTCAGTACTTC.

This chain joins TRBV11-1 and TRBJ2-7, with D hard to call. The V gene's germline CDR1 is SGHAT and CDR2 FQDESV (reference sequence). V lost 3 bases to trimming and J lost 2 bases, with 8 bases between them. CDR3 length: 13 residues. CDR3 bases: TGTGCCAGCAGCTTTGCGGAACCCTACGAGCAGTACTTC. Its translation: CASSFAEPYEQYF.

The V gene is TRBV21-1, the J gene TRBJ2-7; the DNA was not compared with TRBD1, the D call given in the table. TRBV21-1 is a listed pseudogene. The CDR3 covers 13 residues. The CDR3 DNA is TGTGCCACCCTAGACAGGGATTACTACGAGCAGTACTTC. Its translation: CATLDRDYYEQYF.

This clone was observed once. The chain combines TRBV29-1 with TRBJ2-5; TRBD2 might be the D (5 bases). This CDR3 is built from 13 residues. Germline V gene data show CDR1 as SQVTM and CDR2 as ANQGSEA. Trimming took off 4 bases at V and 3 bases at J, with 12 bases between the two ends. The CDR3, as DNA: TGCAGCGTTGTTGGGCCGGGGAAAGAGACCCAGTACTTC. It translates to CSVVGPGKETQYF.

This clone turned up a few times. This chain connects TRBV5-4 to TRBJ2-2; TRBD2 agrees at 10 bases. The J segment lost 2 bases and the V segment lost 4 bases, leaving 5 bases of the junction unmatched. Germline-derived CDR1 and CDR2 are SGHNT and YYREEE (reference sequence). This CDR3 contains 16 residues. CDR3 coding DNA: TGTGCCAGCAGCCTCAAGCGGGAGGGCAACACCGGGGAGCTGTTTTTT. Encoded protein: CASSLKREGNTGELFF.

This chain links TRBV30 with TRBJ2-1; weak D call: TRBD2 (6 bases). The CDR3 has 15 amino acids. V lost 0 bases, J lost 8 bases, and 17 bases lay in between. The germline V gene encodes CDR1 GTSNPN and CDR2 SVGIG (reference sequence). CDR3 amino acids: CAWSVGRDPVYEQFF. The CDR3 DNA reads TGTGCCTGGAGTGTAGGGCGGGATCCTGTGTATGAGCAGTTCTTC.

This chain connects TRBV9 to TRBJ1-1; 9 bases map to TRBD1. V was pared by 1 base and J by 0 bases, with 1 base of the junction left unmatched. In germline, CDR1 is SGDLS, CDR2 YYNGEE. The CDR3 loop spans 15 amino acids. The CDR3: CASSVRTGVNTEAFF. Written as DNA, the CDR3 is TGTGCCAGCAGCGTAAGGACAGGGGTGAACACTGAAGCTTTCTTT.

As concerns this clone: This likely comes from a read error, as the CDR3 has no conserved phenylalanine or tryptophan at its end. Because the CDR3's place on the DNA is in doubt, the DNA is left out and the CDR3 is given as listed by TCRdb. This sequence joins TRBV10-1 and TRBJ2-7; TRBD2 is the table's D call and was not checked against the DNA. CDR1 and CDR2 (germline): WNHNN, SYGVQD (reference sequence). The CDR3 length is 12 residues, termini included. CDR3 protein: CASSDPGLAPSL.

V usage is TRBV2 and J usage is TRBJ2-7, with D perhaps assigned TRBD1 or TRBD2 (5 bases each). V was clipped by 4 bases and J by 6 bases, with 19 bases between them. Germline V gene sequence: CDR1 SNHLY, CDR2 FYNNEI. The length of the CDR3 is 15 residues. The CDR3 nucleotides read TGTGCCAGCAGTGCAAGGGACGGACCATCCGCCGAGCAGTACTTC. This encodes CASSARDGPSAEQYF.

The chain uses TRBV7-9 and TRBJ1-1, with TRBD1 matching over 9 bases. The CDR3 consists of 13 residues. With 10 bases clipped from V and 5 bases from J, the junction kept 8 bases outside the gene matches. Germline assignment: CDR1 SEHNR and CDR2 FQNEAQ (reference sequence). CDR3 region: CATSTQGATEAFF. Here the CDR3 DNA reads TGTGCCACCTCCACACAGGGGGCTACTGAAGCTTTCTTT.

The V call is TRBV7-9, the J call TRBJ2-7; 12 positions agree with TRBD2. The CDR3 sequence is 15 residues long. Unmatched junction bases numbered 4, after V lost 4 bases and J lost 3 bases. Germline CDR1 is SEHNR and CDR2 is FQNEAQ (reference sequence). The chain's CDR3 is CASSSTTSGSYEQYF. CDR3 nucleotide sequence: TGTGCCAGCAGCTCAACGACTAGCGGGAGCTACGAGCAGTACTTC. The full variable domain, completed using reference TRBV7-9 and TRBJ2-7, is DTGVSQNPRHKITKRGQNVTFRCDPISEHNRLYWYRQTLGQGPEFLTYFQNEAQLEKSRLLSDRFSAERPKGSFSTLEIQRTEQGDSAMYLCASSSTTSGSYEQYFGPGTRLTVT.

This chain links TRBV27 with TRBJ2-7; 8 bases fit TRBD2. The CDR3 has 14 amino acids. Unmatched junction bases numbered 10, after V lost 9 bases and J lost 3 bases. CDR1 MNHEY and CDR2 SMNVEV come from the germline V gene (reference sequence). The CDR3, as DNA: TGTGCCAGTAAACAGCGGGAGTGGAGCTACGAGCAGTACTTC. The encoded protein is CASKQREWSYEQYF.

This clone is a singleton in its sample. V is TRBV18 and J is TRBJ1-1, with D uncertain. CDR3 size: 12 residues. Per the germline V gene, CDR1 is KGHSH and CDR2 is LQKENI. V was shortened by 8 bases and J by 0 bases, with 7 bases between the two germline ends. The DNA for the CDR3 is TGTGCCAGCCAGCAACTGAACACTGAAGCTTTCTTT. Its protein product is CASQQLNTEAFF.

The rearrangement uses TRBV30 and TRBJ2-1, with 14 bases fitting TRBD2. J lost 7 bases, V lost 2 bases, and 4 bases had no gene match. This CDR3 has 15 residues. From germline, CDR1 is GTSNPN and CDR2 SVGIG (reference sequence). The CDR3 DNA reads TGTGCCTGGAGTCCGGGACTAGCGGGAGAGAATGAGCAGTTCTTC. Amino acid sequence: CAWSPGLAGENEQFF.

This chain uses TRBV28 with TRBJ1-4, with 9 bases lining up with TRBD1. In germline, CDR1 is MDHEN, CDR2 SYDVKM. The CDR3 runs to 14 residues. The trim removed 5 bases at V and 8 bases at J, leaving 6 bases unmatched. The CDR3 nucleotides are TGTGCCAGCAGTACCGGGACAGGGTACGAAAAACTGTTTTTT. Translated: CASSTGTGYEKLFF.

The chain carries TRBV27 and TRBJ1-1; D is unresolved. Trimming stripped 0 bases from V and 11 bases from J, with 13 bases between. Looked up from germline, CDR1 is MNHEY and CDR2 is SMNVEV (reference sequence). The CDR3 is 13 amino acids. DNA for the CDR3: TGTGCCAGCAGTTTATCGGTAGACCTTGACGCTTTCTTT. This codes for CASSLSVDLDAFF.

This chain links TRBV27 with TRBJ2-7; 11 nucleotides agree with TRBD2. Germline values: CDR1 MNHEY, CDR2 SMNVEV (reference sequence). V shed 3 bases and J 7 bases; nucleotides not matched to a gene: 8. This CDR3 spans 15 amino acids. CDR3 nucleotide sequence: TGTGCCAGCAGTTTCGAGACTAGCGGGATGGGGGAGCAGTACTTC. It encodes CASSFETSGMGEQYF.

The chain's CDR3 is CASSLDPAELTPYEQYF. In nucleotides, the CDR3 is TGTGCCAGCAGCTTAGATCCCGCAGAACTTACACCCTACGAGCAGTACTTC. This chain uses TRBV11-2 with TRBJ2-7; D ambiguous. CDR3 length equals 17 residues. The V end lost 0 bases, the J end lost 2 bases, and 17 bases lay between the germline ends. Germline CDR1 SGHAT, CDR2 FQNNGV.